This T cell receptor beta chain was captured in a study of shared clonotypes between healthy human individuals (TCRdb year 2020). Some background on the complete study: A couple of women and a few men aged 18 to 49 years were included in the cohort. Blood TCR repertoires of roughly five healthy adults were deeply sequenced to estimate repertoire size and the extent of clonotype sharing between individuals. Between about 0.85 and 9.5 billion PBMCs per donor were obtained by leukapheresis. Per donor, three plates each were used for CD4 naive and CD4 memory, two for CD8 naive, and one for CD8 memory. To increase sequencing depth and limit assay-specific biases, TCR repertoire library preparation and sequencing were carried out by different laboratories using diverse techniques. The study at large found these results: The genetic and exposure-history diversity represented was limited by the small number of donors. Based on pairwise subsampling, the degree of clonotype sharing among donors was expected to be affected by sequencing depth. Compared with non-shared clonotypes, clonotypes shared by all four sorted-subset donors had higher generation probabilities. Even with the large sequencing depth, rarefaction of the sorted-subset datasets indicated that sequencing was incomplete. Estimated clonotype richness was generally larger for naive than for memory subsets. When a few donors were compared, the shared fraction of clonotypes was about 5% for naive CD4, 3.5% to 4% for naive CD8, more than 2% for memory CD4, and 0.35% to 0.4% for memory CD8. Sampling was restricted to blood, and TCR repertoires in tissues likely differ from the TCR repertoires found in blood.

Using the deep immunoSEQ assay, TCR CDR3 regions were amplified from genomic DNA by multiplex PCR. Genomic DNA extracted from each cell subset was distributed evenly over all wells of several immunoSEQ 96-well plates, and each plate served as one replicate. For sorted subsets, each replicate PCR was loaded with about 0.2 ug genomic DNA, equivalent to approximately 27,000 T cell genomes. The purified libraries were quantified using a Qubit 3.0 fluorometer, sized with a Bioanalyzer 2100, and then quantified again using the KAPA Library Quantification kit. A separate single-read 150-cycle Illumina NextSeq 550 flow cell was used to sequence each immunoSEQ 96-well plate. As for how the authors treated the data: Because the immunoSEQ output included only junctional sequences and no quality scores, the filtering could not be the same as the filtering used for full-length reads. Sequences were annotated with PyIR, a Python wrapper for IgBLAST v1.9, using IMGT germline references to assign V/J genes and CDR3. Reads were removed for weak V/J assignments (E-value above 1e-6), missing CDR3, stop codons, out-of-frame junctions, or ambiguous translated residues. V3J clonotypes were defined as sequences sharing an identical inferred V gene, J gene, and CDR3 amino acid sequence. The percentage overlap between two repertoires was calculated by dividing the number of shared unique clonotypes by the size of the smaller repertoire. RTK rarefaction, the Chao1 estimator, and Recon v2.1 estimates of unobserved clonotypes were used to assess repertoire richness. For all TCRbeta clonotypes obtained by the gDNA method from several donors, generation probabilities were computed with OLGA. What TCRdb holds here is the immuneACCESS table cut down to in-frame rearrangements. Part of the clones is not present; checked against another copy, under half of the missing clones reflect an unresolved V gene, and the others are unexplained. That table gives V, J and clone size, and the DNA gave D and trimming. This sample lists approximately 1.1 million clones; 75% to 80% were detected once. The ten largest clones add up to more than 0.5% of the sample.

The donors were healthy, HIV-negative adults with no recently reported acute infections or vaccinations. All donors were Caucasian adults living in Nashville, Tennessee, USA. Magnetic negative selection was used to enrich CD4+ T cells, after which naive cells were positively selected on CD45RA and the negative fraction became the memory subset. Blood was obtained by leukapheresis, after which PBMCs were separated by Ficoll-Histopaque density gradient centrifugation and cryopreserved in liquid nitrogen vapor phase. Purity and quantity of every magnetically sorted T cell population were checked by analytical flow cytometry. Genomic DNA was isolated from each sorted fraction and quantified by UV absorbance on a Nanodrop 2000c. This clone was detected only once. No cognate antigen has been identified for it. Nothing much larger sits one base from this clone, and base qualities are not available. This sample also contains other DNA sequences that code for the same CDR3.

Looking up the germline V gene yields CDR1 MNHEY and CDR2 SVGAGI. The CDR3 contains 13 residues, cysteine and phenylalanine counted. The read is trimmed to its CDR3 DNA, 39 bases read in frame from base 1. The junction carries 7 bases between V and J, which are trimmed by 0 bases and 5 bases respectively. This receptor was taken from a man in his late teens or twenties in good health. Some clones in this sample may be carry-over from other donors' samples. The sample consisted of memory CD4+ T cells from PBMCs. The cell subset or site label on this specimen signifies: CD45RA-negative fraction. The rearranged chain carries TRBV6-5 and TRBJ1-2; confidence is insufficient to name the D gene. The nucleotide sequence reads as follows: TGTGCCAGCAGTTACTCGGGAGGGTATGGCTACACCTTC. It translates as CASSYSGGYGYTF.